This TCR beta chain comes out of a study of early T cells in non-severe SARS-CoV-2 infection. Overall study: Bulk RNA from unsorted whole blood was sequenced; chains were unpaired.

Study observations and caveats: VDJdb matching skewed toward anti-spike CD8 responses, missing private and CD4 specificities.

To note about this clonotype: Its target is not known.

The TCR library protocol attached unique molecular identifiers to the individual cDNA molecules. TCRdb re-called the 5' RACE reads with MiXCR, one entry per CDR3 protein. The profile shows over 55,000 distinct CDR3 sequences, approximately 9.3% of them singletons. The clonotype comes from an adult who was a healthcare worker with PCR-confirmed SARS-CoV-2 infection or an uninfected control (not recorded which). Material for sequencing was whole blood.

CDR3 in amino acids: CASSPQGSSNQPQHF. The CDR3, as DNA: TGTGCCAGCAGCCCACAGGGGTCTAGCAATCAGCCCCAGCATTTT. The genes are TRBV6-2 or TRBV6-3 and TRBJ1-5; TRBD1 aligns across 7 bases. Germline trimming cut 6 bases from V and 0 bases from J; bases unmatched to any gene: 5. The CDR3 covers 15 residues. CDR1 is MNHEY and CDR2 is SVGEGT in the germline V gene.